This TCR beta chain was observed in a study of blood T cell repertoires in COVID-19. Study details: Spain, Italy and the United States supplied samples that represented acute and convalescent COVID-19. Sources were T cells, B-cell-depleted T cells, or PBMCs; the material itself was cDNA or gDNA.

CDR3 length: 15 amino acids. The V segment lost 5 bases and the J segment 3 bases; nucleotides outside the gene matches: 7. The V gene's germline CDR1 is SGHAT and CDR2 FQNNGV. Produced via immunoSEQ multiplex PCR; TCRdb's table is partial and in-frame only. This sample has hundreds of thousands of clones, with approximately 86% found just once. Participants had their cohort set by participant-reported clinical history. The rearrangement joins TRBV11-2 to TRBJ2-3, with 8 bases fitting TRBD2. The sequence was collected from a young woman who had recovered from COVID-19. Sequencing was performed on PBMCs or T cells enriched from blood (not recorded which). Here the CDR3 DNA reads TGTGCCAGCAGCAGAAGCACTAGCGGTACAGATACGCAGTATTTT. Residues: CASSRSTSGTDTQYF.